The rows below give T cell receptor beta chains drawn from one sample of a study of CD8 T cells in Susac syndrome. TCRdb re-called the immunoSEQ multiplex PCR reads with MiXCR, one entry per CDR3 protein. The sample lists about 400,000 distinct CDR3 sequences, approximately 85% occurring once. The sequencing input was CD8+ T cells from PBMCs. These receptors were taken from a human donor with multiple sclerosis. Each CDR3 is given with its conserved first and last residue. D genes are given only for firm matches. Clone size, where shown, is once, few, many, or a class for clones that have expanded.

>TRBV24-1|.|14|TRBJ2-1|.
CATSEKSSYNEQFF
TGTGCCACCAGTGAGAAGAGCTCCTACAATGAGCAGTTCTTC
>TRBV29-1|TRBD1|13|TRBJ2-1|.
CSIWTGSINEQFF
TGCAGCATATGGACAGGGAGTATCAATGAGCAGTTCTTC
>TRBV6-2/TRBV6-3|.|14|TRBJ2-5|.
CASGYHSIQETQYF
TGTGCCAGCGGTTACCATAGTATCCAAGAGACCCAGTACTTC
>TRBV12-5|TRBD1|15|TRBJ2-1|once
CASGSRDRGYNEQFF
TGTGCTAGTGGTTCCCGGGACAGGGGTTACAATGAGCAGTTCTTC
>TRBV7-9|.|17|TRBJ2-2|.
CASSFGWQGTNTGELFF
TGTGCCAGCAGCTTCGGCTGGCAGGGGACGAACACCGGGGAGCTGTTTTTT
>TRBV6-2/TRBV6-3|TRBD2|14|TRBJ2-3|few
CASSGGLAPDTQYF
TGTGCCAGCAGTGGGGGACTAGCGCCAGATACGCAGTATTTT
>TRBV4-1|.|16|TRBJ2-1|once
CASSQDSGNSYNEQFF
TGCGCCAGCAGCCAAGATAGCGGAAACTCCTACAATGAGCAGTTCTTC
>TRBV27|.|15|TRBJ2-7|.
CAVLVWDGSSYEQYF
TGTGCCGTCCTTGTATGGGACGGGAGCTCCTACGAGCAGTACTTC
>TRBV10-3|TRBD2|15|TRBJ2-1|.
CAIRETSGGYNEQFF
TGTGCCATCAGGGAGACTAGCGGGGGCTACAACGAGCAGTTCTTC
>TRBV7-2|.|14|TRBJ2-7|.
CASSTTGSSYEQYF
TGTGCCAGCAGCACTACCGGGAGCTCCTACGAGCAGTACTTC
>TRBV10-3|.|13|TRBJ2-7|.
CATGGTEGIEQYF
TGTGCCACCGGCGGGACAGAAGGTATCGAGCAGTACTTC
>TRBV4-1|.|15|TRBJ2-7|.
CASSPKGTGGYEQYF
TGCGCCAGCAGCCCCAAGGGCACTGGAGGCTACGAGCAGTACTTC
>TRBV7-9|.|16|TRBJ2-7|.
CASSLGSGTSPYEQYF
TGTGCCAGCAGCTTAGGGTCAGGGACAAGTCCCTACGAGCAGTACTTC
>TRBV25-1|.|15|TRBJ2-2|.
CASTPSSDLTGELFF
TGTGCCAGCACCCCTAGTTCTGATCTCACCGGGGAGCTGTTTTTT
>TRBV5-1|.|13|TRBJ1-2|.
CASSLEENYGYTF
TGCGCCAGCAGCTTGGAAGAAAACTATGGCTACACCTTC
>TRBV23-1|.|13|TRBJ2-1|.
CASSPTQGDEQFF
TGCGCCAGCAGTCCAACACAGGGAGATGAGCAGTTCTTC